The 15 T cell receptor beta chains listed next were all sequenced from one sample in a study of control samples from healthy donors and cancer patients. Some clones are missing from TCRdb's copy, which holds only in-frame ones; the method was immunoSEQ multiplex PCR. The sample includes about 180,000 clones, more than 80% of them seen just once. Sequencing was done on a sample of blood. The receptor source for this set is a man aged 30-40 years in good health.

The chain couples TRBV7-9 to TRBJ1-6; D is unclear. Germline CDR1 and CDR2: SEHNR and FQNEAQ (reference sequence). The CDR3 totals 14 residues. V was shortened by 0 bases and J by 8 bases, with 8 bases between the two germline ends. The CDR3 reads CASSLAGSDSPLHF. In DNA form, the CDR3 reads TGTGCCAGCAGCTTAGCAGGGAGCGATTCACCCCTCCACTTT.

The V and J genes are TRBV2 and TRBJ1-5; 10 nucleotides align to TRBD1. V was pared by 6 bases and J by 5 bases, with 7 bases of the junction left unmatched. Germline CDR1 reads SNHLY; CDR2 reads FYNNEI. This CDR3 has 15 amino acids. The CDR3 here is CASRDDRGRDQPQHF. CDR3 DNA sequence: TGTGCCAGCAGGGATGACAGGGGGCGGGATCAGCCCCAGCATTTT.

This rearrangement joins TRBV24-1 to TRBJ2-1; D unresolved. The V and J ends lost 3 bases and 0 bases respectively, with 11 bases between them. The CDR3 has 16 residues. Germline assignment: CDR1 KGHDR and CDR2 SFDVKD. CDR3 loop: CATSDTDWSSYNEQFF. CDR3 nucleotides: TGTGCCACCAGTGATACTGACTGGAGCTCCTACAATGAGCAGTTCTTC.

This rearrangement joins TRBV5-1 to TRBJ2-7, with 9 bases identical to TRBD1. Looked up from germline, CDR1 is SGHRS and CDR2 is YFSETQ. The CDR3 is 16 residues long. The trim removed 4 bases at V and 0 bases at J, leaving 8 bases unmatched. The CDR3 coding sequence is TGCGCCAGCAGCCTCCGGGACAGGGCGAGCTCCTACGAGCAGTACTTC. This codes for CASSLRDRASSYEQYF.

The rearrangement links TRBV15 to TRBJ1-5; D might be TRBD1 (5 bases). The germline CDR1 and CDR2 sequences are LNHNV and YYDKDF (reference sequence). V shed 6 bases and J shed 11 bases, with 17 bases lying between them. The CDR3 runs 13 residues. CDR3 in amino acids: CATRAGFFEAQHF. CDR3 nucleotide sequence: TGTGCCACCAGGGCAGGGTTTTTTGAGGCCCAGCATTTT.

For the CDR3, the DNA is TGTGCCAGCTCACCAAGACTAGCGGGTAGCGGCCAAGAGCAGTTCTTC. This sequence encodes CASSPRLAGSGQEQFF. V and J are TRBV18 and TRBJ2-1; 10 positions agree with TRBD2. CDR1 and CDR2 from the germline V gene are KGHSH and LQKENI. The CDR3 sequence is 16 residues long. Germline trimming cut 2 bases from V and 10 bases from J; bases unmatched to any gene: 11.

With regard to this clone: This sample also contains other DNA sequences that code for the same CDR3. For the CDR3, the DNA is TGTGCCAGCAGCCCCAGCGGGGGGGCCTTGGATACGCAGTATTTT. Its protein product is CASSPSGGALDTQYF. The gene calls are TRBV3-1 (or the pseudogene TRBV3-2) and TRBJ2-3, with 10 bases lining up with TRBD2. There are 15 residues in the CDR3. CDR1 is LGHDT, CDR2 YNNKEL, per germline (reference sequence). V shed 4 bases, J shed 6 bases, and the junction held 7 bases outside the gene matches.

This rearrangement joins TRBV2 to TRBJ1-2; maybe TRBD1 (5 bases). The CDR3 is 14 amino acids. Germline assignment: CDR1 SNHLY and CDR2 FYNNEI. With 7 bases removed from V and 0 bases from J, the gap between germline ends came to 12 bases. CDR3 loop: CASKQGDSNYGYTF. The CDR3, as DNA: TGTGCCAGCAAGCAGGGAGACTCTAACTATGGCTACACCTTC.

The V call is TRBV15, the J call TRBJ1-5; no clear D gene. The CDR3 has 15 amino acids. V shed 5 bases and J shed 0 bases, with 11 bases lying between them. CDR1 is LNHNV, CDR2 YYDKDF, per germline (reference sequence). The CDR3 DNA reads TGTGCCACCAGCGCCCAAACCGATAGCAATCAGCCCCAGCATTTT. Encoded protein: CATSAQTDSNQPQHF.

This chain links TRBV6-1 with TRBJ1-1, with D uncertain. Germline V gene lookup returns CDR1 MNHNS and CDR2 SASEGT. CDR3 length: 12 residues. V was trimmed by 1 base and J by 8 bases, leaving 8 bases between them. The CDR3 nucleotides read TGTGCCAGCAGTGAAGTGGCGGCGGAAGCTTTCTTT. The encoded protein is CASSEVAAEAFF.

The CDR3 is CATLHRVATEAFF. DNA for the CDR3: TGTGCCACCCTTCACAGGGTTGCCACTGAAGCTTTCTTT. The V and J genes are TRBV24-1 and TRBJ1-1; perhaps TRBD1 as D (6 bases). The V end was cut by 9 bases, the J end by 4 bases, with 14 bases between. Per the germline V gene, CDR1 is KGHDR and CDR2 is SFDVKD. The CDR3 has 13 residues.

DNA of the CDR3: TGTGCCAGCAGCCGGGACCAGTCGGGGACCCAGTACTTC. It yields the protein CASSRDQSGTQYF. J is TRBJ2-5 and V is TRBV28; possibly TRBD1 or TRBD2 for D (5 bases each). This CDR3 is 13 amino acids long. The V gene's germline CDR1 is MDHEN and CDR2 SYDVKM. Between the trimmed V and J ends, which lost 6 bases and 7 bases, there was a span of 15 bases. The variable domain in full, with the rest retrieved from reference TRBV28 and TRBJ2-5, is DVKVTQSSRYLVKRTGEKVFLECVQDMDHENMFWYRQDPGLGLRLIYFSYDVKMKEKGDIPEGYSVSREKKERFSLILESASTNQTSMYLCASSRDQSGTQYFGPGTRLLVL.

The chain links TRBV5-1 to TRBJ1-5, with D hard to call. The V gene lost 2 bases and the J gene lost 0 bases, with 3 bases spanning the gap. This CDR3 region has 13 residues. From germline, CDR1 is SGHRS and CDR2 YFSETQ. The CDR3 DNA is TGCGCCAGCAGCTTCGATAGCAATCAGCCCCAGCATTTT. Amino acids: CASSFDSNQPQHF.

The chain couples TRBV11-2 to TRBJ1-1, with TRBD1 matching over 7 bases. Germline-derived CDR1 and CDR2 are SGHAT and FQNNGV. Losses at the gene ends were 6 bases for V and 3 bases for J; bases not matched to a gene: 10. The CDR3 has 15 residues. The CDR3 nucleotides read TGTGCCAGCAGGCTGTTCACAGGGGCTGACACTGAAGCTTTCTTT. This codes for CASRLFTGADTEAFF.

V is TRBV2 and J is TRBJ2-7; no clear D gene. Between the trimmed V and J ends, which lost 4 bases and 0 bases, there was a span of 10 bases. Germline values: CDR1 SNHLY, CDR2 FYNNEI. This CDR3 has 14 amino acids. The DNA of the CDR3 is TGTGCCAGCAGTGTTGGGGTGGGCTCCTACGAGCAGTACTTC. It is translated as CASSVGVGSYEQYF.